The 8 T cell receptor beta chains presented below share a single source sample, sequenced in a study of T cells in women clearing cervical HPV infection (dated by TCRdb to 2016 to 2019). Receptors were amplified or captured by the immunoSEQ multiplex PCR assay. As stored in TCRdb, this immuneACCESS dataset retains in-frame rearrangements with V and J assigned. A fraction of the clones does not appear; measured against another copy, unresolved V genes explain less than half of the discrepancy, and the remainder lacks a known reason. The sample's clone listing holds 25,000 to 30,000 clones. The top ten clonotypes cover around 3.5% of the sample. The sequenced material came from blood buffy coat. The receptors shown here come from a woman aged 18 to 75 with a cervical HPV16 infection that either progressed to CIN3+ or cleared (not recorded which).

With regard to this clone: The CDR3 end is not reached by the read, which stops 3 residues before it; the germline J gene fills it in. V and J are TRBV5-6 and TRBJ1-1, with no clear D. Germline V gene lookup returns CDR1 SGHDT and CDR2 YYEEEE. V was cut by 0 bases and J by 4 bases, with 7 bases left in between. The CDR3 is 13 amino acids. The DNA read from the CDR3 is TGTGCCAGCAGCTTGGATGAAGGCACTGAA. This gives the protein CASSLDEGTE. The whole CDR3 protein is CASSLDEGTEAFF.

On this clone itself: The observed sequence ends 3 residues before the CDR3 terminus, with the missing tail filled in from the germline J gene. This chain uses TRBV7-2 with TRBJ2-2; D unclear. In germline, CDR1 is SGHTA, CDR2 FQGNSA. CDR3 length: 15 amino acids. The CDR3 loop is CASSHGGATNEKLFF. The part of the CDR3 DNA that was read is TGTGCCAGCAGCCACGGTGGCGCAACTAATGAAAAG.

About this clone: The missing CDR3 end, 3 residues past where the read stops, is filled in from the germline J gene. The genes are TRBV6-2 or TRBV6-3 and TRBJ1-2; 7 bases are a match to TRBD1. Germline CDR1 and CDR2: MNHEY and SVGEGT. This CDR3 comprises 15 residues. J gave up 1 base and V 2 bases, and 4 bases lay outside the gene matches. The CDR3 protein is CASSYEGALNYGYTF. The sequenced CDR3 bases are TGTGCCAGCAGTTACGAGGGGGCGCTTAACTATGGC.

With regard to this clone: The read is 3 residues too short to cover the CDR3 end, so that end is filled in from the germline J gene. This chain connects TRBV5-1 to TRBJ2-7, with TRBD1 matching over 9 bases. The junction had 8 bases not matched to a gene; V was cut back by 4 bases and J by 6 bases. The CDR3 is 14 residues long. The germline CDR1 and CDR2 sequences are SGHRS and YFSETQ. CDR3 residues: CASSPLGQGGEQYF. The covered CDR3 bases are TGCGCCAGCAGCCCCCTGGGACAGGGAGGCGAG.

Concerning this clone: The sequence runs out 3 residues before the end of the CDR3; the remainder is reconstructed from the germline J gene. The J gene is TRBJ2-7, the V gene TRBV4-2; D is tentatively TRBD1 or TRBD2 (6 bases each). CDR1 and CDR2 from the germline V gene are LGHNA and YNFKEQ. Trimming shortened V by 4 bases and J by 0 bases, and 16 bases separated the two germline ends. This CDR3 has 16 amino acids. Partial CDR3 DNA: TGTGCCAGCAGCCCCGAAAAAGGGGGAGGCTCCTACGAG. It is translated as CASSPEKGGGSYE. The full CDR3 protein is CASSPEKGGGSYEQYF.

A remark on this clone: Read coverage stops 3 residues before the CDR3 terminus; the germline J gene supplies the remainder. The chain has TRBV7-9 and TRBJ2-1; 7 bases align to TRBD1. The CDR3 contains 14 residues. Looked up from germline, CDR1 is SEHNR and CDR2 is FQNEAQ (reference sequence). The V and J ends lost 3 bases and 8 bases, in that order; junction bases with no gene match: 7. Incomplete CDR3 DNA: TGTGCCAGCAGCTTGGAACAGGGGAGCGATGAG. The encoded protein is CASSLEQGSDE. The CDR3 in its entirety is CASSLEQGSDEQFF.

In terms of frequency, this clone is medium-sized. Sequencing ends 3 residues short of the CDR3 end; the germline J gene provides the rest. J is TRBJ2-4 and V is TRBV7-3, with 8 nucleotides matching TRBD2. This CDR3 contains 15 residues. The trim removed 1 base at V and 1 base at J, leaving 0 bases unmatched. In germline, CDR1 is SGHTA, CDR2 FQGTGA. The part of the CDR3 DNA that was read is TGTGCCAGCAGCTTAAGCGGGGGGGCCAAAAACATT. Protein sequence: CASSLSGGAKNI. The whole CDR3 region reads CASSLSGGAKNIQYF.

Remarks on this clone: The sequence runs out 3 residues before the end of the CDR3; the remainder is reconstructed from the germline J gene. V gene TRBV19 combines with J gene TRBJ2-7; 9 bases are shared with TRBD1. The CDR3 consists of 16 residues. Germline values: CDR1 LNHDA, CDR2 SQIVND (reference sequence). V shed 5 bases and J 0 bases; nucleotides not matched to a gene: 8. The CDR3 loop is CASSPGTGTGSYEQYF. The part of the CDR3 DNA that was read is TGTGCCAGTAGTCCGGGGACAGGGACGGGCTCCTACGAG.